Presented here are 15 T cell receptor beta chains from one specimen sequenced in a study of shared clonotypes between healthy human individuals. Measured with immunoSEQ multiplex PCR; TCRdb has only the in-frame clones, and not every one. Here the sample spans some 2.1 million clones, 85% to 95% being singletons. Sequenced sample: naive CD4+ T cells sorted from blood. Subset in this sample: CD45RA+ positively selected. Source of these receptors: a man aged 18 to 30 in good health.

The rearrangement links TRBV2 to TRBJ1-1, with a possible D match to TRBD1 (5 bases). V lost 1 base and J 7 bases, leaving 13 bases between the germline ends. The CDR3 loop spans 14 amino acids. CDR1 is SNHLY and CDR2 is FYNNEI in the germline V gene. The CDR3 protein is CASSEGGALSEAFF. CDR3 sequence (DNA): TGTGCCAGCAGTGAAGGAGGGGCCCTTAGTGAAGCTTTCTTT.

CDR3 nucleotide sequence: TGTGCCAGCAGCCCCGGGACTGGGGAGACCCAGTACTTC. Its protein is CASSPGTGETQYF. The rearrangement joins TRBV7-8 to TRBJ2-5, with D possibly TRBD2 on 6 matching bases. The V gene's germline CDR1 is SGHVS and CDR2 FQNEAQ. The germline V and J ends were trimmed by 5 bases and 5 bases, with 12 bases remaining between them. The CDR3 spans 13 residues. The full variable domain, with the rest looked up from reference TRBV7-8 and TRBJ2-5, is GAGVSQSPRYKVAKRGQDVALRCDPISGHVSLFWYQQALGQGPEFLTYFQNEAQLDKSGLPSDRFFAERPEGSVSTLKIQRTQQEDSAVYLCASSPGTGETQYFGPGTRLLVL.

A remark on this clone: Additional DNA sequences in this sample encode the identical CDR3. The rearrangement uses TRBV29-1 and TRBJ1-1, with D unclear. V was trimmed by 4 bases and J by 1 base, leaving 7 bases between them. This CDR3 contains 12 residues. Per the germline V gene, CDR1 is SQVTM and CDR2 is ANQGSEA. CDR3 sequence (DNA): TGCAGCGTTGGGAGGGCGAACACTGAAGCTTTCTTT. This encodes CSVGRANTEAFF.

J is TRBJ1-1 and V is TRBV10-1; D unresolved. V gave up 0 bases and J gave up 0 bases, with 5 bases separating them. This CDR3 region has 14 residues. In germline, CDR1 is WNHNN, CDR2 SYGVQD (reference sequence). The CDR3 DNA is TGCGCCAGCAGTGAGTCGACTCTGAACACTGAAGCTTTCTTT. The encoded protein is CASSESTLNTEAFF.

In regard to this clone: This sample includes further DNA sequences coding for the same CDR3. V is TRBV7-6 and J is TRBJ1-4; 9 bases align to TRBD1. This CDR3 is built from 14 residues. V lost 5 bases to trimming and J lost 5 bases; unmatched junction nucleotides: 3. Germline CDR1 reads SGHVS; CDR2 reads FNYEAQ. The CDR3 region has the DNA TGTGCCAGCAGCCCCGGACAGGGGAATGAAAAACTGTTTTTT. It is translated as CASSPGQGNEKLFF. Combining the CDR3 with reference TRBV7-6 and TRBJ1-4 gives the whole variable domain GAGVSQSPRYKVTKRGQDVALRCDPISGHVSLYWYRQALGQGPEFLTYFNYEAQQDKSGLPNDRFSAERPEGSISTLTIQRTEQRDSAMYRCASSPGQGNEKLFFGSGTQLSVL.

The CDR3 DNA reads TGTGCCAGCAGCTCCGGGTTAAGGAACGAGCAGTACTTC. Translated: CASSSGLRNEQYF. This chain links TRBV5-4 with TRBJ2-7; D not resolved. V was clipped by 3 bases and J by 5 bases, with 12 bases between them. The CDR3 has 13 amino acids. Germline CDR1 SGHNT, CDR2 YYREEE (reference sequence).

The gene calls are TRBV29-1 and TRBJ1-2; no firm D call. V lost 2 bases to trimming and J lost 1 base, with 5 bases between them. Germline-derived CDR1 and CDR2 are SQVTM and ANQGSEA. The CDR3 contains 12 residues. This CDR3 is CSVEPGNYGYTF. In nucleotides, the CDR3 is TGCAGCGTTGAACCGGGTAACTATGGCTACACCTTC.

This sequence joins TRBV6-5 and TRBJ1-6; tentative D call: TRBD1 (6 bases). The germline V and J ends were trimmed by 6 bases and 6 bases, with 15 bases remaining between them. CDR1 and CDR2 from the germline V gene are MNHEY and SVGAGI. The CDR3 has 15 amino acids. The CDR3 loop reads CASREQGMSNSPLHF. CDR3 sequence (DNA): TGTGCCAGCAGAGAACAGGGTATGAGTAATTCACCCCTCCACTTT.

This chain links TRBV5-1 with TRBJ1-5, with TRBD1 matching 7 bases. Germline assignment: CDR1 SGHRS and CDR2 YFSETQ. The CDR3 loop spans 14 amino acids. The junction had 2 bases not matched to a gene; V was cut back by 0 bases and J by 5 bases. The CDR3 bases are TGCGCCAGCAGCTTGGGGACAGGCGATCAGCCCCAGCATTTT. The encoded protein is CASSLGTGDQPQHF.

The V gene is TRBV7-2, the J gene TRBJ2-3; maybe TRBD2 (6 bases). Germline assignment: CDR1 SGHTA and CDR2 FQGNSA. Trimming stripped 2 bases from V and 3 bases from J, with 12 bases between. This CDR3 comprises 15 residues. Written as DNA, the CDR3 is TGTGCCAGCAGCTTAACGGGAGAAGGTACAGATACGCAGTATTTT. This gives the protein CASSLTGEGTDTQYF.

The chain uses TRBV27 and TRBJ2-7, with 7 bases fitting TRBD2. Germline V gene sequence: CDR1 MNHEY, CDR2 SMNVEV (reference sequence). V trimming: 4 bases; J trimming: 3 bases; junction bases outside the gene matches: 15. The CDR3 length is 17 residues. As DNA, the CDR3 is TGTGCCAGCAGTTCTACTGGGCGGCTAGCGGACCTCTACGAGCAGTACTTC. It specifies CASSSTGRLADLYEQYF.

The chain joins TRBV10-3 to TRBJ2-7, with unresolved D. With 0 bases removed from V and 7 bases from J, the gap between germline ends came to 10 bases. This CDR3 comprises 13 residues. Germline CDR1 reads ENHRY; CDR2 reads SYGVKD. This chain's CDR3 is CAISESGIEEQYF. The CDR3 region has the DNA TGTGCCATCAGTGAGTCGGGCATTGAGGAGCAGTACTTC.

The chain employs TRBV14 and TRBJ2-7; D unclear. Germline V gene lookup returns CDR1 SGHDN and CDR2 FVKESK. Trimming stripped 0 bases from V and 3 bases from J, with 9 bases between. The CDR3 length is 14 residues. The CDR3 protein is CASSQEVGIYEQYF. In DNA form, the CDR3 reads TGTGCCAGCAGCCAAGAAGTGGGGATCTACGAGCAGTACTTC.

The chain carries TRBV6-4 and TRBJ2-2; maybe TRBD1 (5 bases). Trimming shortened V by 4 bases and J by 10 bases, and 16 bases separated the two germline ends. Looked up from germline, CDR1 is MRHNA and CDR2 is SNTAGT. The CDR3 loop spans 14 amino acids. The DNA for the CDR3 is TGTGCCAGCAGTGTGCGAGCAGGGTCGGTGGAGCTGTTTTTT. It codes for CASSVRAGSVELFF.

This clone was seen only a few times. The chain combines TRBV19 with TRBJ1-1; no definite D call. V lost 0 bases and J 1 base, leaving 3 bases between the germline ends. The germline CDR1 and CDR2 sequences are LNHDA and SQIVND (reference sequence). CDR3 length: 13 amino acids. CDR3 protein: CASSIDGNTEAFF. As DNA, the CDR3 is TGTGCCAGTAGTATAGACGGGAACACTGAAGCTTTCTTT.